These 20 T cell receptor beta chains originate from one sample sequenced in a study of T cell responses to AZD1222 COVID-19 vaccine. Sequencing used immunoSEQ multiplex PCR; TCRdb keeps in-frame clones, though not all of them. In the table there are about 140,000 clones, about 91% of which are singletons. Here the sequenced sample was peripheral blood, taken on day 0 of AZD1222 vaccination. The receptors originated from an adult in good health.

The genes are TRBV4-2 and TRBJ2-5, with TRBD2 identical over 12 bases. The trim removed 3 bases at V and 5 bases at J, leaving 7 bases unmatched. This CDR3 comprises 16 residues. Germline V gene data show CDR1 as LGHNA and CDR2 as YNFKEQ. Written as DNA, the CDR3 is TGTGCCAGCAGCCACTCGACTAGCGGGAGTGGGGAGACCCAGTACTTC. Its protein product is CASSHSTSGSGETQYF.

The V and J genes are TRBV11-3 and TRBJ2-2, with D perhaps TRBD1 (6 bases). The CDR3 runs to 14 residues. The germline V gene has CDR1 SGHNT and CDR2 YENEEA. Trimming removed 0 bases at V and 8 bases at J, with 10 bases between. The CDR3 region has the DNA TGTGCCAGCAGCTTAGATCTGGGGGCAGGGGAGCTGTTTTTT. As protein: CASSLDLGAGELFF. The whole variable domain, remainder taken from reference TRBV11-3 and TRBJ2-2, is EAGVVQSPRYKIIEKKQPVAFWCNPISGHNTLYWYLQNLGQGPELLIRYENEEAVDDSQLPKDRFSAERLKGVDSTLKIQPAELGDSAVYLCASSLDLGAGELFFGEGSRLTVL.

This chain uses TRBV19 with TRBJ1-1, with D possibly matching TRBD1 (6 bases). CDR1 is LNHDA, CDR2 SQIVND, per germline (reference sequence). Trimming removed 6 bases from V and 4 bases from J, with 15 bases in between. There are 14 residues in the CDR3. The CDR3 region has the DNA TGTGCCAGTAGAACGACAGGTACGGGCACTGAAGCTTTCTTT. Translation gives CASRTTGTGTEAFF.

This chain links TRBV5-1 with TRBJ1-2; 7 nucleotides match TRBD1. V was clipped by 0 bases and J by 6 bases; unmatched bases: 8. CDR3 length equals 15 residues. Germline CDR1 and CDR2: SGHRS and YFSETQ. The CDR3 bases are TGCGCCAGCAGCTTGGCCGGGCAGGGGGTAAATGGCTACACCTTC. Protein sequence: CASSLAGQGVNGYTF.

The genes are TRBV7-9 and TRBJ2-7, with TRBD1 identical over 9 bases. Germline V CDR1 and CDR2: SEHNR, FQNEAQ (reference sequence). The CDR3 extends over 15 amino acids. Trimming at V came to 5 bases and at J to 1 base, leaving 6 bases not matched to a gene. Here the CDR3 reads CASSPEGQGSYEQYF. The CDR3 coding sequence is TGTGCCAGCAGCCCGGAAGGACAGGGGTCCTACGAGCAGTACTTC.

The gene calls are TRBV2 and TRBJ2-5, with 8 bases matching TRBD1. V dropped 7 bases and J dropped 1; count of bases not matched to a gene: 8. The germline CDR1 and CDR2 sequences are SNHLY and FYNNEI. The CDR3 has 15 amino acids. The CDR3 bases are TGTGCCAGCACGGAAACCGGACAGGGCCAAGAGACCCAGTACTTC. This translates into CASTETGQGQETQYF.

This rearrangement joins TRBV15 to TRBJ1-1; D is unclear. V lost 4 bases and J 1 base, leaving 16 bases between the germline ends. The CDR3 loop spans 16 amino acids. From germline, CDR1 is LNHNV and CDR2 YYDKDF (reference sequence). The CDR3 DNA follows: TGTGCCACCAGCACCGATTACCGGGGTTGGAACACTGAAGCTTTCTTT. Translated: CATSTDYRGWNTEAFF.

The V call is TRBV19, the J call TRBJ2-1; 8 bases map to TRBD1. Germline V gene data show CDR1 as LNHDA and CDR2 as SQIVND (reference sequence). This CDR3 has 16 amino acids. The ends lost 3 bases at V and 4 bases at J; junction bases unmatched: 8. This CDR3 reads CASSIFGQGAYNEQFF. In DNA form, the CDR3 reads TGTGCCAGTAGTATTTTTGGGCAGGGGGCTTACAATGAGCAGTTCTTC.

The chain is built from TRBV7-9 and TRBJ1-1; D is undetermined. This CDR3 has 12 residues. Trimming took off 1 base at V and 10 bases at J, with 10 bases between the two ends. Germline assignment: CDR1 SEHNR and CDR2 FQNEAQ (reference sequence). The CDR3 reads CASSLERAGAFF. The CDR3 DNA reads TGTGCCAGCAGCTTAGAAAGGGCGGGAGCTTTCTTT. Supplemented by reference TRBV7-9 and TRBJ1-1, the full variable domain reads DTGVSQNPRHKITKRGQNVTFRCDPISEHNRLYWYRQTLGQGPEFLTYFQNEAQLEKSRLLSDRFSAERPKGSFSTLEIQRTEQGDSAMYLCASSLERAGAFFGQGTRLTVV.

For the CDR3, the DNA is TGTGCCAGCAGCCCCAGGGGTGTGACTAGCGACACCGGGGAGCTGTTTTTT. This translates into CASSPRGVTSDTGELFF. The rearrangement links TRBV7-9 to TRBJ2-2; 8 nucleotides match TRBD2. CDR1 and CDR2 (germline): SEHNR, FQNEAQ (reference sequence). The CDR3 has 17 residues. Trimming removed 5 bases from V and 3 bases from J; junction bases left unmatched: 11.

This clone was seen only once. The rearrangement joins TRBV4-1 to TRBJ1-4; possibly TRBD1 for D (5 bases). With 7 bases removed from V and 8 bases from J, the gap between germline ends came to 23 bases. Germline-derived CDR1 and CDR2 are MGHRA and YSYEKL. The CDR3 runs to 16 residues. Here the CDR3 DNA reads TGCGCCAGCACCGATGAAAGGGACTCCGACGCCGAAAAACTGTTTTTT. Translating it yields CASTDERDSDAEKLFF.

V is TRBV30 and J is TRBJ1-6; D might be TRBD1 (5 bases). The germline gives CDR1 GTSNPN, CDR2 SVGIG (reference sequence). V was cut by 0 bases and J by 10 bases, with 16 bases left in between. CDR3 size: 15 residues. CDR3 sequence (DNA): TGTGCCTGGAGTGTACCTACAGGCCTGGGATCACCCCTCCACTTT. It codes for CAWSVPTGLGSPLHF.

The V call is TRBV10-3, the J call TRBJ1-2; TRBD1 is a possible D gene (5 bases). Germline V gene sequence: CDR1 ENHRY, CDR2 SYGVKD. The CDR3 spans 14 residues. V was clipped by 8 bases and J by 2 bases, with 15 bases between them. CDR3 sequence reads: CAIEDTSGNYGYTF. CDR3 DNA sequence: TGTGCCATCGAAGACACCTCAGGGAACTATGGCTACACCTTC.

This sequence joins TRBV18 and TRBJ1-3; D unresolved. The V gene's germline CDR1 is KGHSH and CDR2 LQKENI. Trimming removed 6 bases from V and 2 bases from J, with 14 bases in between. The CDR3 is 15 amino acids. The chain's CDR3 is CASSPRETAGNTIYF. The DNA for the CDR3 is TGTGCCAGCTCTCCCCGTGAGACTGCTGGAAACACCATATATTTT.

The gene calls are TRBV19 and TRBJ1-1; tentatively, D is TRBD1 (5 bases). Germline lookup yields CDR1 LNHDA and CDR2 SQIVND (reference sequence). The length of the CDR3 is 17 residues. V was clipped by 7 bases and J by 6 bases, with 27 bases between them. Here the CDR3 DNA reads TGTGCCAGTACCCCTTCCAGGGTTGTGGGGGAGTCGGCTGAAGCTTTCTTT. As protein: CASTPSRVVGESAEAFF.

The chain carries TRBV14 and TRBJ2-3; D gene ambiguous. Trimming shortened V by 6 bases and J by 8 bases, and 12 bases separated the two germline ends. This CDR3 spans 12 amino acids. CDR1 SGHDN and CDR2 FVKESK come from the germline V gene. CDR3 loop: CASSPSPSTQYF. The CDR3 DNA sequence: TGTGCCAGCAGTCCAAGTCCCTCTACGCAGTATTTT.

The rearrangement uses TRBV27 and TRBJ1-2; TRBD1 agrees at 9 bases. The CDR3 covers 15 residues. The trim removed 5 bases at V and 1 base at J, leaving 5 bases unmatched. The germline gives CDR1 MNHEY, CDR2 SMNVEV (reference sequence). For the CDR3, the DNA is TGTGCCAGCAGTCCGTGGGACAGGGTTAACTATGGCTACACCTTC. Protein product: CASSPWDRVNYGYTF.

The V and J genes are TRBV6-1 and TRBJ1-2; D unclear. Trimming removed 1 base from V and 6 bases from J, with 18 bases in between. Germline V lookup: CDR1 MNHNS, CDR2 SASEGT. This CDR3 spans 16 amino acids. Written as DNA, the CDR3 is TGTGCCAGCAGTGAAGGCGTTGGAACACTTCCGAATGGCTACACCTTC. Its translation is CASSEGVGTLPNGYTF.

The sample holds a few counts of this clone. The chain has TRBV4-1 and TRBJ1-1, with 9 bases fitting TRBD1. CDR3 size: 14 residues. Trimming at V came to 3 bases and at J to 8 bases, leaving 7 bases not matched to a gene. Germline-derived CDR1 and CDR2 are MGHRA and YSYEKL. CDR3 amino acids: CASSHEGTGREAFF. CDR3 in DNA: TGCGCCAGCAGCCACGAGGGGACAGGGCGAGAAGCTTTCTTT.

This rearrangement joins TRBV6-1 to TRBJ1-4; D uncertain. The CDR3 runs to 17 residues. The germline V and J ends were trimmed by 2 bases and 0 bases, with 13 bases remaining between them. The germline V gene has CDR1 MNHNS and CDR2 SASEGT. CDR3 bases: TGTGCCAGCAGTGAAAGACCGCTACGTGCAACTAATGAAAAACTGTTTTTT. Translation: CASSERPLRATNEKLFF.